This entry lists 14 T cell receptor beta chains sequenced from one sample in a study of cytomegalovirus exposure and HLA in healthy donors. The PCR employed 60 Vbeta primers together with 13 Jbeta primers. Clones were read by immunoSEQ multiplex PCR, and TCRdb kept only the in-frame ones, dropping some. The table lists over 150,000 clones, around 80% of them singletons. The sequenced material came from PBMCs. Receptor source: a woman aged 50 to 60 in good health and CMV-seropositive.

The chain employs TRBV30 and TRBJ2-3; 8 nucleotides agree with TRBD2. CDR3 length: 16 residues. CDR1 and CDR2 from the germline V gene are GTSNPN and SVGIG (reference sequence). V was clipped by 2 bases and J by 4 bases; unmatched bases: 11. In DNA, the CDR3 is TGTGCCTGGAGTAGGGCGGGGGGCTACCAAGCAGATACGCAGTATTTT. Protein sequence: CAWSRAGGYQADTQYF.

The V call is TRBV6-1, the J call TRBJ1-5; unclear D gene. The CDR3 covers 13 residues. The V end lost 4 bases, the J end lost 5 bases, and 9 bases lay between the germline ends. Germline values: CDR1 MNHNS, CDR2 SASEGT. The CDR3 region has the DNA TGTGCCAGCAGTGTACAGTATGATCAGCCCCAGCATTTT. Translation: CASSVQYDQPQHF.

The V call is TRBV29-1, the J call TRBJ2-2, with TRBD1 matching 10 bases. This CDR3 spans 14 amino acids. The junction had 9 bases not matched to a gene; V was cut back by 8 bases and J by 6 bases. Germline CDR1 SQVTM, CDR2 ANQGSEA. CDR3 nucleotide sequence: TGCAGCACAACCGGGACAGGGGTGGCCGGGGAGCTGTTTTTT. Its protein product is CSTTGTGVAGELFF.

The genes are TRBV7-8 and TRBJ1-2; the D gene is possibly TRBD1 (6 bases). Germline V gene data show CDR1 as SGHVS and CDR2 as FQNEAQ. Trimming took 4 bases from V and 3 from J, leaving 9 bases between them. The CDR3 length is 13 residues. Written as DNA, the CDR3 is TGTGCCAGCAGCTCTAGGACAGACTATGGCTACACCTTC. This sequence encodes CASSSRTDYGYTF. Using reference TRBV7-8 and TRBJ1-2 for the parts outside the CDR3, the full variable domain is GAGVSQSPRYKVAKRGQDVALRCDPISGHVSLFWYQQALGQGPEFLTYFQNEAQLDKSGLPSDRFFAERPEGSVSTLKIQRTQQEDSAVYLCASSSRTDYGYTFGSGTRLTVV.

This clone was recorded once. The junction shows a germline mismatch at one end, possibly a read error. The chain has TRBV7-9 and TRBJ1-4, with D maybe TRBD1 (6 bases). Germline CDR1 is SEHNR and CDR2 is FQNEAQ (reference sequence). CDR3 length equals 15 residues. CDR3 loop: CSSSLSQGSNEKLFF. In DNA, the CDR3 is TGTTCCAGCAGCTTGTCGCAGGGGTCTAATGAAAAACTGTTTTTT.

V is TRBV18 and J is TRBJ1-5; D unclear. V lost 5 bases and J lost 2, with 7 bases in between. This CDR3 region has 13 residues. Germline lookup yields CDR1 KGHSH and CDR2 LQKENI. The chain's CDR3 is CASSSSGNQPQHF. CDR3 nucleotide sequence: TGTGCCAGCTCATCTTCAGGCAATCAGCCCCAGCATTTT.

The J gene is TRBJ1-3, the V gene TRBV6-6; 8 bases are shared with TRBD1. The V gene's germline CDR1 is MNHNY and CDR2 SVGAGI (reference sequence). J gave up 0 bases and V 5 bases, and 3 bases lay outside the gene matches. The CDR3 totals 15 residues. In nucleotides, the CDR3 is TGTGCCAGCAGTGTAGGGACAGGCTCTGGAAACACCATATATTTT. Translation: CASSVGTGSGNTIYF.

The rearrangement uses TRBV11-2 and TRBJ2-5; D unclear. Trimming took off 1 base at V and 5 bases at J, with 5 bases between the two ends. The CDR3 totals 12 residues. CDR1 and CDR2 from the germline V gene are SGHAT and FQNNGV. The DNA of the CDR3 is TGTGCCAGCAGCTTAGCACACGAGACCCAGTACTTC. Its translation is CASSLAHETQYF.

The CDR3 region is CASSRRGQGVNEQYF. DNA of the CDR3: TGCGCCAGCAGCCGGCGGGGACAGGGGGTTAACGAGCAGTACTTC. V gene TRBV5-1 combines with J gene TRBJ2-7; 11 bases match TRBD1. The CDR3 runs to 15 residues. V gave up 4 bases and J gave up 5 bases; unmatched junction bases: 8. Looked up from germline, CDR1 is SGHRS and CDR2 is YFSETQ.

CDR3 in amino acids: CASRLGTATKAFF. CDR3 DNA sequence: TGTGCCAGCAGACTGGGGACAGCTACTAAAGCTTTCTTT. The chain employs TRBV27 and TRBJ1-1; 7 bases map to TRBD1. The trim removed 6 bases at V and 9 bases at J, leaving 10 bases unmatched. CDR3 length: 13 residues. Germline assignment: CDR1 MNHEY and CDR2 SMNVEV (reference sequence).

The J gene is TRBJ1-2, the V gene TRBV19, with 7 positions matching TRBD1. CDR3 length: 13 residues. Trimming at V came to 7 bases and at J to 8 bases, leaving 10 bases not matched to a gene. Germline CDR1 is LNHDA and CDR2 is SQIVND (reference sequence). The CDR3 region is CASMEDRVGGYTF. CDR3 bases: TGTGCCAGTATGGAAGACAGGGTAGGGGGCTACACCTTC.

This rearrangement joins TRBV4-1 to TRBJ1-5; D may be TRBD1 (6 bases). The germline V and J ends were trimmed by 0 bases and 5 bases, with 14 bases remaining between them. CDR1 is MGHRA, CDR2 YSYEKL, per germline. CDR3 size: 16 residues. The CDR3 DNA reads TGCGCCAGCAGCCAAGAGGGTCAGGGGAGCGATCAGCCCCAGCATTTT. Translation gives CASSQEGQGSDQPQHF.

The chain joins TRBV11-2 to TRBJ1-3; D perhaps matches TRBD1 (6 bases). Trimming stripped 3 bases from V and 4 bases from J, with 7 bases between. This CDR3 contains 13 residues. From germline, CDR1 is SGHAT and CDR2 FQNNGV. For the CDR3, the DNA is TGTGCCAGCAGCTTCGGACAGGGAAACACCATATATTTT. This encodes CASSFGQGNTIYF. Full variable domain (missing parts from reference TRBV11-2 and TRBJ1-3): EAGVAQSPRYKIIEKRQSVAFWCNPISGHATLYWYQQILGQGPKLLIQFQNNGVVDDSQLPKDRFSAERLKGVDSTLKIQPAKLEDSAVYLCASSFGQGNTIYFGEGSWLTVV.

The V call is TRBV9, the J call TRBJ1-2; D may be TRBD1 (6 bases). V was trimmed by 3 bases and J by 8 bases, leaving 26 bases between them. Germline CDR1 is SGDLS and CDR2 is YYNGEE. The CDR3 sequence is 17 residues long. The CDR3 DNA reads as TGTGCCAGCAGCGGAGCGGAGATTCAGGGGTTTTTGAGCGGCTACACCTTC. Its translation is CASSGAEIQGFLSGYTF.